A single sample is the source of the 23 T cell receptor beta chains below, sequenced in a study of cytomegalovirus exposure and HLA in healthy donors. The PCR employed 60 Vbeta primers together with 13 Jbeta primers. Here immunoSEQ multiplex PCR was the method, and the copy in TCRdb shows in-frame clones only, minus some. Of roughly 120,000 clones listed, around 80% were seen once; the top ten hold approximately 0.99%. Sequencing was performed on PBMCs. These receptor sequences come from a young woman in good health and CMV-seronegative.

The V call is TRBV5-1, the J call TRBJ1-1; TRBD1 matches 7 bases. Germline V gene sequence: CDR1 SGHRS, CDR2 YFSETQ. This CDR3 has 14 amino acids. Trimming took 3 bases from V and 3 from J; bases not matched to a gene: 5. CDR3 sequence reads: CASSSYRGDTEAFF. DNA for the CDR3: TGCGCCAGCAGCTCGTACAGGGGAGACACTGAAGCTTTCTTT.

The table lists this clone with a few counts. This chain links TRBV14 with TRBJ1-1; D may be TRBD1 (6 bases). The CDR3 totals 12 residues. Germline CDR1 reads SGHDN; CDR2 reads FVKESK. Between the trimmed V and J ends, which lost 4 bases and 12 bases, there was a span of 15 bases. The CDR3 sequence: CASSLQGIDTFF. For the CDR3, the DNA is TGTGCCAGCAGCCTACAGGGAATAGATACTTTCTTT.

The J gene is TRBJ1-5, the V gene TRBV4-1, with a possible D match to TRBD1 (6 bases). The CDR3 loop spans 16 amino acids. With 2 bases removed from V and 6 bases from J, the gap between germline ends came to 17 bases. Germline V gene lookup returns CDR1 MGHRA and CDR2 YSYEKL. The CDR3 coding sequence is TGCGCCAGCAGCCAACCCCCGGCAGGGGCGAGTCAGCCCCAGCATTTT. It specifies CASSQPPAGASQPQHF.

The chain carries TRBV2 and TRBJ2-2, with 7 bases lining up with TRBD1. The CDR3 loop spans 14 amino acids. Germline CDR1 is SNHLY and CDR2 is FYNNEI. The V segment lost 9 bases and the J segment 0 bases; nucleotides outside the gene matches: 4. The DNA of the CDR3 is TGTGCCAGTACGGGACAGCCGAACACCGGGGAGCTGTTTTTT. Translating gives CASTGQPNTGELFF.

The chain carries TRBV29-1 and TRBJ1-1; D remains ambiguous. Germline V lookup: CDR1 SQVTM, CDR2 ANQGSEA. The CDR3 covers 14 residues. Trimming removed 8 bases at V and 1 base at J, with 17 bases between. The CDR3 DNA reads as TGCAGCCCTACCGGGGTATGGGGGAACACTGAAGCTTTCTTT. This codes for CSPTGVWGNTEAFF.

V is TRBV7-9 and J is TRBJ2-1; 15 nucleotides match TRBD2. The CDR3 totals 18 residues. Germline CDR1 and CDR2: SEHNR and FQNEAQ (reference sequence). The V and J ends lost 5 bases and 1 base, in that order; junction bases with no gene match: 6. The CDR3 here is CASSRGLAGGRSYNEQFF. The CDR3 DNA is TGTGCCAGCAGCCGAGGACTAGCGGGGGGGCGATCCTACAATGAGCAGTTCTTC.

V gene TRBV27 combines with J gene TRBJ1-2; 11 bases align to TRBD1. V was pared by 4 bases and J by 5 bases, with 3 bases of the junction left unmatched. The length of the CDR3 is 14 residues. The germline gives CDR1 MNHEY, CDR2 SMNVEV (reference sequence). The CDR3: CASSWTGGRYGYTF. CDR3 sequence (DNA): TGTGCCAGCAGTTGGACAGGGGGCCGGTATGGCTACACCTTC.

The chain recombines TRBV29-1 with TRBJ2-2, with D possibly matching TRBD1 (7 bases). With 7 bases removed from V and 5 bases from J, the gap between germline ends came to 17 bases. From germline, CDR1 is SQVTM and CDR2 ANQGSEA. The CDR3 totals 14 residues. The CDR3 DNA sequence: TGCAGCGACACCAGGGGGGTAGGTACCGGGGAGCTGTTTTTT. It codes for CSDTRGVGTGELFF.

This clone is a singleton in its sample. The chain couples TRBV19 to TRBJ1-2; D gene unclear. The CDR3 sequence is 13 residues long. Germline V gene data show CDR1 as LNHDA and CDR2 as SQIVND (reference sequence). V was trimmed by 1 base and J by 8 bases, leaving 11 bases between them. In DNA form, the CDR3 reads TGTGCCAGTAGTATAGCACGGCGGGGAGGCTACACCTTC. Translated: CASSIARRGGYTF. The full variable domain, in which reference TRBV19 and TRBJ1-2 provide the parts outside the CDR3, is DGGITQSPKYLFRKEGQNVTLSCEQNLNHDAMYWYRQDPGQGLRLIYYSQIVNDFQKGDIAEGYSVSREKKESFPLTVTSAQKNPTAFYLCASSIARRGGYTFGSGTRLTVV.

The chain is built from TRBV10-3 and TRBJ2-3; 7 nucleotides agree with TRBD1. The CDR3 is made up of 15 amino acids. The V segment lost 4 bases and the J segment 0 bases; nucleotides outside the gene matches: 4. CDR1 ENHRY and CDR2 SYGVKD come from the germline V gene. The CDR3 region is CAISADRYSTDTQYF. The CDR3 nucleotides read TGTGCCATCAGTGCGGACAGGTATAGCACAGATACGCAGTATTTT.

This rearrangement joins TRBV9 to TRBJ2-1, with 8 bases matching TRBD2. CDR1 and CDR2 (germline): SGDLS, YYNGEE. This CDR3 is built from 17 residues. J was trimmed by 7 bases and V by 3 bases; bases with no gene match: 15. The CDR3 bases are TGTGCCAGCAGCGCCCATCCTTCAACGGGAGGGTCTAATGAGCAGTTCTTC. This codes for CASSAHPSTGGSNEQFF.

The V and J genes are TRBV4-1 and TRBJ1-1; the D is unclear. Trimming took off 1 base at V and 1 base at J, with 13 bases between the two ends. CDR1 is MGHRA, CDR2 YSYEKL, per germline. CDR3 length: 16 amino acids. In nucleotides, the CDR3 is TGCGCCAGCAGCCAAGTCCCGGGATCCGGGAACACTGAAGCTTTCTTT. As protein: CASSQVPGSGNTEAFF.

The count of this clone is one. This sequence joins TRBV27 and TRBJ2-6; TRBD1 agrees at 11 bases. The CDR3 contains 18 residues. CDR1 MNHEY and CDR2 SMNVEV come from the germline V gene (reference sequence). V was pared by 6 bases and J by 0 bases, with 7 bases of the junction left unmatched. CDR3 DNA: TGTGCCAGCAGCTCCGGGACAGGGGGGTTCTCTGGGGCCAACGTCCTGACTTTC. Encoded protein: CASSSGTGGFSGANVLTF.

This clone showed up just a few times. The chain recombines TRBV2 with TRBJ1-5, with D perhaps matching TRBD1 (5 bases). Trimming took 2 bases from V and 4 from J, leaving 12 bases between them. Germline CDR1 SNHLY, CDR2 FYNNEI. The CDR3 contains 15 residues. In DNA, the CDR3 is TGTGCCAGCAGTGAAAGACCTGGGGCGAATCAGCCCCAGCATTTT. Encoded protein: CASSERPGANQPQHF.

The chain uses TRBV2 and TRBJ2-1; perhaps TRBD2 as D (6 bases). Per germline, CDR1 SNHLY and CDR2 FYNNEI. V shed 0 bases and J shed 4 bases, with 13 bases lying between them. The CDR3 is 16 residues long. The CDR3 reads CASSEAGGISYNEQFF. The CDR3 nucleotides read TGTGCCAGCAGTGAAGCAGGAGGGATTTCGTACAATGAGCAGTTCTTC.

This rearrangement joins TRBV27 to TRBJ2-1; the D gene is possibly TRBD1 (5 bases). CDR1 and CDR2 from the germline V gene are MNHEY and SMNVEV (reference sequence). V was pared by 3 bases and J by 4 bases, with 13 bases between. The CDR3 is 15 amino acids. The chain's CDR3 is CASSLRRGSYNEQFF. For the CDR3, the DNA is TGTGCCAGCAGTTTGAGAAGGGGCTCATACAATGAGCAGTTCTTC.

Concerning this clone itself: The sample has other DNA sequences that encode this CDR3 too. The chain combines TRBV7-9 with TRBJ2-2; maybe TRBD2 (6 bases). CDR3 length: 15 amino acids. Trimming pared 1 base from V and 2 bases from J, leaving 8 bases between. Germline CDR1 SEHNR, CDR2 FQNEAQ (reference sequence). DNA for the CDR3: TGTGCCAGCAGCTTAGGTAGCGGCAACACCGGGGAGCTGTTTTTT. It is translated as CASSLGSGNTGELFF.

V is TRBV27 and J is TRBJ1-6; no definite D call. This CDR3 region has 16 residues. The germline V gene encodes CDR1 MNHEY and CDR2 SMNVEV (reference sequence). V lost 5 bases and J lost 8, with 19 bases in between. CDR3 sequence reads: CASSPWTPGSYSPLHF. In nucleotides, the CDR3 is TGTGCCAGCAGTCCCTGGACTCCCGGTTCGTATTCACCCCTCCACTTT.

Concerning this clone itself: The limits of the CDR3 on the DNA are not certain, so only TCRdb's listed CDR3 is given. This chain uses TRBV7-9 with TRBJ1-2; the D call TRBD1 from the table was never checked on the DNA. Germline V gene sequence: CDR1 SEHNR, CDR2 FQNEAQ (reference sequence). The CDR3 numbers 12 amino acids, ends counted. This CDR3 reads CASSFGPGGYTF.

V gene TRBV27 combines with J gene TRBJ2-2; 7 bases map to TRBD1. CDR3 length: 15 residues. V gave up 3 bases and J gave up 8 bases; unmatched junction bases: 9. In germline, CDR1 is MNHEY, CDR2 SMNVEV (reference sequence). CDR3 sequence: CASSFQGVVSGELFF. The CDR3 DNA is TGTGCCAGCAGTTTCCAGGGGGTAGTCTCGGGGGAGCTGTTTTTT.

The chain has TRBV5-6 and TRBJ2-3; the D gene is possibly TRBD2 (6 bases). The V and J ends lost 0 bases and 3 bases respectively, with 11 bases between them. Germline lookup yields CDR1 SGHDT and CDR2 YYEEEE. The CDR3 loop spans 15 amino acids. This CDR3 reads CASSLGGTRTDTQYF. DNA of the CDR3: TGTGCCAGCAGCTTGGGGGGGACTCGTACAGATACGCAGTATTTT.

The V gene is TRBV18, the J gene TRBJ1-1, with 7 bases aligning to TRBD1. Germline values: CDR1 KGHSH, CDR2 LQKENI. The CDR3 runs to 15 residues. V was pared by 4 bases and J by 6 bases, with 11 bases of the junction left unmatched. This CDR3 is CASSLGDSGGSEAFF. In DNA, the CDR3 is TGTGCCAGCTCACTGGGGGACAGTGGGGGATCTGAAGCTTTCTTT.

Only a few counts were recorded for this clone. The rearrangement links TRBV7-3 to TRBJ2-5; D is unresolved. This CDR3 contains 14 residues. From germline, CDR1 is SGHTA and CDR2 FQGTGA. With 6 bases removed from V and 0 bases from J, the gap between germline ends came to 11 bases. The CDR3 loop reads CASRRNAYQETQYF. CDR3 sequence (DNA): TGTGCCAGCAGAAGAAATGCGTACCAAGAGACCCAGTACTTC.